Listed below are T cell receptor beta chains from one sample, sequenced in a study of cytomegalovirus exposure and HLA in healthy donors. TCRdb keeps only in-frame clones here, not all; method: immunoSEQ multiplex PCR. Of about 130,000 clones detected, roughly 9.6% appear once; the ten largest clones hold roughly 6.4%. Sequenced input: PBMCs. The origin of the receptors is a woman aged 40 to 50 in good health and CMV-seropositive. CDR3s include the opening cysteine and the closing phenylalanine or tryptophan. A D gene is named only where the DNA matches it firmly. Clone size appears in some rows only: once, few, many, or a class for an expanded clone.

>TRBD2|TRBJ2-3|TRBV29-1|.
CSVAAGGTDTQYF
TGCAGCGTTGCCGCGGGGGGCACAGATACGCAGTATTTT
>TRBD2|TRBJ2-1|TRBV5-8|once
CASSLGTSGGSNNEQFF
TGTGCCAGCAGCTTGGGGACTAGCGGGGGGTCTAACAATGAGCAGTTCTTC
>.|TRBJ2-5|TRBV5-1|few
CASSTQRADEETQYF
TGCGCCAGCAGCACCCAGCGGGCAGACGAAGAGACCCAGTACTTC
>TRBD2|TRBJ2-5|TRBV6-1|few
CASSQLAGQETQYF
TGTGCCAGCAGTCAACTAGCGGGGCAAGAGACCCAGTACTTC
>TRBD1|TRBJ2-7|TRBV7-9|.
CASSLVLQGPYEQYF
TGTGCCAGCAGCTTAGTCTTACAGGGGCCCTACGAGCAGTACTTC
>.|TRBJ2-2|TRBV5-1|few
CASKFQGANTGELFF
TGCGCCAGCAAATTCCAGGGCGCGAACACCGGGGAGCTGTTTTTT
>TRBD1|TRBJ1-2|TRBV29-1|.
CSVRQGDYGYTF
TGCAGCGTCCGGCAGGGGGACTATGGCTACACCTTC
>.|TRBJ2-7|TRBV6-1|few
CASSEPMGGPSYEQYF
TGTGCCAGCAGTGAACCCATGGGGGGGCCCTCCTACGAGCAGTACTTC
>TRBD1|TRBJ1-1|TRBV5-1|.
CASSLAVTGGEAFF
TGCGCCAGCAGCTTGGCGGTAACAGGGGGCGAAGCTTTCTTT
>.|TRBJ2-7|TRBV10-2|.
CASTPDRYYEQYF
TGCGCCAGCACCCCGGACAGATACTACGAGCAGTACTTC
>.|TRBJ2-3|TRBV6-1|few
CASSEAGQSTDTQYF
TGTGCCAGCAGTGAAGCTGGACAGTCCACAGATACGCAGTATTTT
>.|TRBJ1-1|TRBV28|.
CASSRYAEAFF
TGTGCCAGCAGCCGGTATGCTGAAGCTTTCTTT
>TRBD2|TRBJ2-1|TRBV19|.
CASSIGLAVNEQFF
TGTGCCAGTAGTATAGGCCTAGCGGTCAATGAGCAGTTCTTC
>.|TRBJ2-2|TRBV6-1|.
CASSGSGANTGALFF
TGTGCCAGCAGTGGTAGCGGCGCGAACACCGGGGCGCTGTTTTTT
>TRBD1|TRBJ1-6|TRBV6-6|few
CASRRDRGGSPLHF
TGTGCCAGCAGGAGGGACAGGGGAGGATCACCCCTCCACTTT
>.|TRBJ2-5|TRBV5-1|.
CASSLAQETQYF
TGCGCCAGCAGCTTGGCTCAAGAGACCCAGTACTTC
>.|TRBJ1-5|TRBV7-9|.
CASNKGPGGQPQHF
TGTGCCAGCAACAAAGGACCCGGGGGTCAGCCCCAGCATTTT
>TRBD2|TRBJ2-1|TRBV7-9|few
CASSPPGLASYNEQFF
TGTGCCAGCAGCCCCCCGGGACTAGCATCGTACAATGAGCAGTTCTTC
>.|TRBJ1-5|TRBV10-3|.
CATQSTGQNYQPQHF
TGTGCCACTCAAAGTACCGGACAGAACTATCAGCCCCAGCATTTT
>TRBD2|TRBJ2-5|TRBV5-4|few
CASRSLAGEETQYF
TGTGCCAGCAGATCTTTAGCGGGGGAAGAGACCCAGTACTTC
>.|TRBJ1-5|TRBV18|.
CASSPPVGQSSLYQPQHF
TGTGCCAGCTCACCACCGGTGGGGCAATCATCCCTTTATCAGCCCCAGCATTTT
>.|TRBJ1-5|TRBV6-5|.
CASSYRSNQPQHF
TGTGCCAGCAGTTATCGTAGCAATCAGCCCCAGCATTTT
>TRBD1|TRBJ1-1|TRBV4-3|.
CASSQSDRGLTEAFF
TGCGCCAGCAGCCAGTCCGACAGGGGGCTCACTGAAGCTTTCTTT
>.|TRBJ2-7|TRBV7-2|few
CASSLQLRSEQYF
TGTGCCAGCAGCCTTCAACTTCGGAGCGAGCAGTACTTC
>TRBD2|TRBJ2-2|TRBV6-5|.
CASSGLAGTGELFF
TGTGCCAGCAGTGGGCTAGCGGGGACCGGGGAGCTGTTTTTT
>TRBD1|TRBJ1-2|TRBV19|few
CASSRMTGGAGGYTF
TGTGCCAGTAGTCGTATGACAGGGGGCGCCGGCGGCTACACCTTC
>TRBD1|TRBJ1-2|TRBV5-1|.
CASSLDVRQGGTEGYTF
TGCGCCAGCAGCTTGGATGTCCGACAGGGCGGTACGGAGGGCTACACCTTC
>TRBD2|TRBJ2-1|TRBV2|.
CASSETLAGGNEQFF
TGTGCCAGCAGTGAAACGCTAGCGGGGGGTAATGAGCAGTTCTTC
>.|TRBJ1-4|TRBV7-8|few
CASSHGDTNEKLFF
TGTGCCAGCAGCCACGGGGACACCAATGAAAAACTGTTTTTT
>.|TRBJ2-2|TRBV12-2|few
CASRPIGEGPGELFF
TGTGCAAGTCGCCCAATCGGGGAAGGGCCCGGGGAGCTGTTTTTT
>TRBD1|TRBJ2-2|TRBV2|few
CASTPRQGNTGELFF
TGTGCCAGCACTCCCAGACAGGGAAACACCGGGGAGCTGTTTTTT
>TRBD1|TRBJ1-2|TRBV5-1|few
CASSLEGTGGSGYTF
TGCGCCAGCAGCTTGGAGGGGACAGGGGGCTCTGGCTACACCTTC
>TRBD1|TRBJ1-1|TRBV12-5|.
CASGPGQGNTEAFF
TGTGCTAGTGGACCCGGACAGGGGAACACTGAAGCTTTCTTT
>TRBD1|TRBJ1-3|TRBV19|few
CASRYRGSSNTIYF
TGTGCCAGTAGATACAGGGGGTCTAGCAACACCATATATTTT
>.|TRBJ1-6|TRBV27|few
CASSLSHGRDSPLHF
TGTGCCAGCAGTTTATCCCACGGCCGGGATTCACCCCTCCACTTT
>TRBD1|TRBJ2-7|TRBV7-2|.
CASSWTGRNEQYF
TGTGCCAGCAGCTGGACAGGGCGAAACGAGCAGTACTTC
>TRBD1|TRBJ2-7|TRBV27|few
CASAKGQGNEQYF
TGTGCCAGCGCAAAAGGACAGGGCAACGAGCAGTACTTC
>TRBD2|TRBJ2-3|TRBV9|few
CASSVVAGGFTDTQYF
TGTGCCAGCAGCGTAGTGGCGGGGGGGTTCACAGATACGCAGTATTTT
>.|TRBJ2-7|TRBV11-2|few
CASSLVQGGSYEQYF
TGTGCCAGCAGCTTAGTCCAGGGGGGCTCCTACGAGCAGTACTTC
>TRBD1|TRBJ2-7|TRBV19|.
CASRNRGEQYF
TGTGCCAGTAGGAACAGGGGCGAGCAGTACTTC